This TCR beta chain appears in the sequencing data of a study of blood T cell repertoires in COVID-19. The wider study: T cells, B-cell-depleted T cells, or PBMCs supplied cDNA or gDNA.

The CDR3 is made up of 15 amino acids. Germline CDR1 reads SNHLY; CDR2 reads FYNNEI. V was pared by 4 bases and J by 3 bases, with 7 bases of the junction left unmatched. Measured with immunoSEQ multiplex PCR; TCRdb has only the in-frame clones, and not every one. The sample has fewer than 200,000 clones; 74% are singletons. The sample comprised peripheral blood. The chain uses TRBV2 and TRBJ2-3, with 7 bases aligning to TRBD1. The sequence derives from a woman older than 75 with acute or convalescent COVID-19. CDR3: CASSATGWWTDTQYF. The CDR3 DNA follows: TGTGCCAGCAGTGCGACAGGGTGGTGGACAGATACGCAGTATTTT.